The 25 T cell receptor beta chains presented below share a single source sample, sequenced in a study of HIV-infected children after antiretroviral therapy interruption (dated by TCRdb to between 2018 and 2021). The library was produced with 3' RACE. Sequencing was carried out with an Illumina MiSeq. TCR libraries were generated from RNA by a 3' RACE protocol incorporating unique molecular identifiers so that PCR amplification bias could be corrected. The raw public data were reprocessed by TCRdb itself: fastp quality trimming at Q25, MiXCR clonotype calling, in-frame beta chains only. CDR3 protein sequences are deduplicated, and each keeps its most common genes and DNA. The sample profile shows fewer than 50,000 distinct CDR3 sequences; around 4.7% of them were found once. 0.55% to 0.85% of the sample comes from the top ten. The treatment or condition label here, explained by the study, means: PENTA 11 planned treatment interruption arm or continuous ART arm.

Specimen: CD45RA+ CD4+ T cells from PBMCs, pooled from several time points, collected from a donor given antiretroviral therapy, either interrupted or continuous. This sample's cell subset or site label indicates: naive CD4+ CD45RA+ CD45RO- T cells. These receptors were collected from a pool of human donors with HIV.

There are many counts of this clonotype. The genes are TRBV19 and TRBJ2-3; 8 nucleotides line up with TRBD2. The germline V gene encodes CDR1 LNHDA and CDR2 SQIVND (reference sequence). Trimming took 1 base from V and 1 from J; bases not matched to a gene: 7. This CDR3 is 17 amino acids long. The CDR3 DNA reads as TGTGCCAGTAGTATAGGGCCTAGCGGGTCCCGCACAGATACGCAGTATTTT. Translation gives CASSIGPSGSRTDTQYF.

In this sample, this clonotype turned up many times. The rearrangement joins TRBV12-3 or TRBV12-4 to TRBJ2-3; 9 bases match TRBD2. The CDR3 runs 15 residues. Trimming took 6 bases from V and 0 from J; bases not matched to a gene: 4. The CDR3 reads CASSPSGVSTDTQYF. The CDR3 DNA reads TGTGCCAGCAGCCCTAGCGGGGTCAGCACAGATACGCAGTATTTT.

The genes are TRBV20-1 and TRBJ1-2, with TRBD1 matching over 8 bases. The CDR3 has 15 residues. With 5 bases clipped from V and 6 bases from J, the junction kept 14 bases outside the gene matches. CDR1 DFQATT and CDR2 SNEGSKA come from the germline V gene (reference sequence). CDR3 region: CSAGAYPTGENGYTF. CDR3 bases: TGCAGTGCTGGGGCATACCCGACAGGGGAGAATGGCTACACCTTC.

This clonotype has ten or more counts. The genes are TRBV10-3 and TRBJ1-2; D is ambiguous. The CDR3 extends over 11 amino acids. Trimming removed 2 bases from V and 10 bases from J, with 8 bases in between. Germline V lookup: CDR1 ENHRY, CDR2 SYGVKD. The CDR3: CAISEGENYTF. DNA of the CDR3: TGTGCCATCAGTGAGGGAGAAAACTACACCTTC.

This clonotype has at least ten counts. Relative to the germline gene, one junction end is altered; a read error may explain this. This chain joins TRBV7-3 and TRBJ2-1, with TRBD2 identical over 9 bases. Germline CDR1 and CDR2: SGHTA and FQGTGA. The length of the CDR3 is 17 residues. The CDR3 protein is CASSLSGGPSSYNEQFF. Here the CDR3 DNA reads TGTGCTAGCAGCCTAAGCGGGGGGCCTAGCTCCTACAATGAGCAGTTCTTC. Complete variable domain (other parts from reference TRBV7-3 and TRBJ2-1): GAGVSQTPSNKVTEKGKYVELRCDPISGHTALYWYRQSLGQGPEFLIYFQGTGAADDSGLPNDRFFAVRPEGSVSTLKIQRTERGDSAVYLCASSLSGGPSSYNEQFFGPGTRLTVL.

Only a few counts were recorded for this clonotype. CDR3 in DNA: TGTGCCAGCAGCTTAATTCAAGGGAGGAGTGAAACCGGGGAGCTGTTTTTT. Amino acid sequence: CASSLIQGRSETGELFF. The chain is built from TRBV7-9 and TRBJ2-2; D is perhaps TRBD2 (6 bases). V lost 2 bases, J lost 5 bases, and 18 bases lay in between. CDR3 length equals 17 residues. Germline-derived CDR1 and CDR2 are SEHNR and FQNEAQ (reference sequence).

This clonotype was observed at least ten times. The J gene is TRBJ1-2, the V gene TRBV29-1; the D is unclear. CDR1 and CDR2 from the germline V gene are SQVTM and ANQGSEA. Trimming took off 3 bases at V and 4 bases at J, with 12 bases between the two ends. The CDR3 has 13 amino acids. CDR3 nucleotide sequence: TGCAGCGTTGATTCACCAGAATCCTATGGCTACACCTTC. Protein product: CSVDSPESYGYTF.

This clonotype was seen many times. The V gene is TRBV12-3 or TRBV12-4, the J gene TRBJ2-1; 11 positions agree with TRBD1. The CDR3 contains 15 residues. After removal of 7 bases from V and 8 bases from J, the junction contained 10 bases not matched to a gene. This chain's CDR3 is CASNRDRGVRDEQFF. The CDR3 DNA sequence: TGTGCCAGCAACCGGGACAGGGGGGTAAGGGATGAGCAGTTCTTC.

This clonotype was recorded many times. CDR3 protein: CASSSRKLTNYGYTF. CDR3 bases: TGTGCCAGCAGTTCCAGAAAGCTAACTAACTATGGCTACACCTTC. The chain recombines TRBV27 with TRBJ1-2; D ambiguous. V was pared by 4 bases and J by 0 bases, with 12 bases between. CDR3 length equals 15 residues. Germline V gives CDR1 MNHEY, CDR2 SMNVEV (reference sequence).

This clonotype was picked up many times. The chain couples TRBV2 to TRBJ2-4; TRBD2 matches 8 bases. J lost 1 base, V lost 11 bases, and 7 bases had no gene match. CDR1 SNHLY and CDR2 FYNNEI come from the germline V gene. This CDR3 is 14 amino acids long. The CDR3 reads CADRGGEAKNIQYF. CDR3 in DNA: TGTGCCGATCGGGGGGGTGAGGCCAAAAACATTCAGTACTTC.

This clonotype was seen ten or more times. This chain joins TRBV29-1 and TRBJ2-3; D is unclear. This CDR3 is built from 14 residues. CDR1 and CDR2 from the germline V gene are SQVTM and ANQGSEA. With 4 bases removed from V and 0 bases from J, the gap between germline ends came to 11 bases. CDR3 DNA: TGCAGCGTTGTTCCATCCTCAAGCACAGATACGCAGTATTTT. Translated: CSVVPSSSTDTQYF.

This clonotype was observed many times. The genes are TRBV19 and TRBJ1-2, with TRBD1 matching over 7 bases. The CDR3 is 13 amino acids. Germline CDR1 and CDR2: LNHDA and SQIVND (reference sequence). V lost 7 bases, J lost 8 bases, and 10 bases stayed unmatched. The DNA for the CDR3 is TGTGCCAGTACCCTCACAGGGGTAGTCGGCTACACCTTC. Translating gives CASTLTGVVGYTF.

This clonotype appeared many times. The chain uses TRBV11-2 and TRBJ2-7; maybe TRBD2 (5 bases). The CDR3 runs to 15 residues. Trimming took 1 base from V and 1 from J, leaving 11 bases between them. CDR1 and CDR2 from the germline V gene are SGHAT and FQNNGV. The CDR3, as DNA: TGTGCCAGCAGCTTAGGGGCGGGCGTATCCTACGAGCAGTACTTC. Translated: CASSLGAGVSYEQYF.

A few counts support this clonotype. The J gene is TRBJ2-1, the V gene TRBV2, with TRBD1 matching over 9 bases. Trimming cost V 7 bases and J 8 bases; bases outside gene matches: 3. Germline CDR1 SNHLY, CDR2 FYNNEI. This CDR3 comprises 12 residues. CDR3 in DNA: TGTGCCAGCAAGGACAGGGGAGATGAGCAGTTCTTC. This encodes CASKDRGDEQFF. The variable domain in full, with the rest retrieved from reference TRBV2 and TRBJ2-1, is EPEVTQTPSHQVTQMGQEVILRCVPISNHLYFYWYRQILGQKVEFLVSFYNNEISEKSEIFDDQFSVERPDGSNFTLKIRSTKLEDSAMYFCASKDRGDEQFFGPGTRLTVL.

This clonotype was recorded many times. This rearrangement joins TRBV2 to TRBJ2-2, with D hard to call. Germline assignment: CDR1 SNHLY and CDR2 FYNNEI. The CDR3 contains 10 residues. Trimming took off 8 bases at V and 6 bases at J, with 4 bases between the two ends. The CDR3 nucleotides read TGTGCCAGCCGGTCCGGGGAGCTGTTTTTT. This codes for CASRSGELFF.

The sample holds many counts of this clonotype. This sequence joins TRBV5-1 and TRBJ1-5; possible D gene TRBD1, 5 bases. Germline V gives CDR1 SGHRS, CDR2 YFSETQ. The length of the CDR3 is 14 residues. V lost 1 base and J lost 5, with 10 bases in between. DNA of the CDR3: TGCGCCAGCAGCTTGACAGGAGAGGATCAGCCCCAGCATTTT. Protein: CASSLTGEDQPQHF.

This clonotype appeared many times. The gene calls are TRBV12-3 or TRBV12-4 and TRBJ2-7; D is possibly TRBD2 (5 bases). The CDR3 length is 14 residues. V lost 8 bases to trimming and J lost 6 bases, with 20 bases between them. The CDR3 reads CASVPGNGKSEQYF. The CDR3 region has the DNA TGTGCCAGCGTCCCCGGGAACGGAAAAAGCGAGCAGTACTTC.

This clonotype was counted ten times or more. The chain couples TRBV11-2 to TRBJ2-4; D is perhaps TRBD1 (6 bases). This CDR3 has 14 amino acids. Germline CDR1 is SGHAT and CDR2 is FQNNGV. Trimming removed 6 bases from V and 2 bases from J, with 11 bases in between. CDR3 nucleotide sequence: TGTGCCAGCAGACGAGGGGGTACCAAAAACATTCAGTACTTC. The encoded protein is CASRRGGTKNIQYF.

This clonotype was recorded at least ten times. This sequence joins TRBV6-1 and TRBJ2-1; 7 nucleotides line up with TRBD1. V was clipped by 4 bases and J by 9 bases; unmatched bases: 6. This CDR3 contains 13 residues. CDR1 and CDR2 from the germline V gene are MNHNS and SASEGT. The CDR3 coding sequence is TGTGCCAGCAGTGGGGGGACAGTTATTGAGCAGTTCTTC. Protein: CASSGGTVIEQFF.

The table lists this clonotype with a few counts. V and J are TRBV28 and TRBJ1-2; TRBD1 matches at 8 bases. The CDR3 has 13 residues. J was trimmed by 8 bases and V by 4 bases; bases with no gene match: 6. The germline CDR1 and CDR2 sequences are MDHEN and SYDVKM. The chain's CDR3 is CASSSGQGQGYTF. CDR3 coding DNA: TGTGCCAGCAGTTCTGGACAGGGACAGGGCTACACCTTC.

This clonotype was seen many times. The J gene is TRBJ2-5, the V gene TRBV6-1, with TRBD2 matching 8 bases. J gave up 1 base and V 6 bases, and 10 bases lay outside the gene matches. CDR3 size: 16 residues. Germline V gene data show CDR1 as MNHNS and CDR2 as SASEGT. CDR3 nucleotides: TGTGCCAGCAGCAAAAGGAGCGGGGGCTTCCAAGAGACCCAGTACTTC. Translation gives CASSKRSGGFQETQYF.

This clonotype was seen ten or more times. The chain carries TRBV11-2 and TRBJ2-3, with unresolved D. The CDR3 contains 12 residues. CDR1 is SGHAT, CDR2 FQNNGV, per germline. The V gene lost 6 bases and the J gene lost 3 bases, with 7 bases spanning the gap. CDR3 sequence (DNA): TGTGCCAGCAGTCAGAGTACAGATACGCAGTATTTT. This gives the protein CASSQSTDTQYF.

This clonotype was seen at least ten times. The CDR3 coding sequence is TGTGCCAGCAGCCTATCTGGGAGTAGCACAGATACGCAGTATTTT. It codes for CASSLSGSSTDTQYF. This chain uses TRBV11-3 with TRBJ2-3, with D perhaps matching TRBD2 (5 bases). Trimming pared 5 bases from V and 0 bases from J, leaving 12 bases between. This CDR3 contains 15 residues. Germline CDR1 SGHNT, CDR2 YENEEA. Together with reference TRBV11-3 and TRBJ2-3, the CDR3 gives the full variable domain: EAGVVQSPRYKIIEKKQPVAFWCNPISGHNTLYWYLQNLGQGPELLIRYENEEAVDDSQLPKDRFSAERLKGVDSTLKIQPAELGDSAVYLCASSLSGSSTDTQYFGPGTRLTVL.

This clonotype was found many times. The chain links TRBV2 to TRBJ2-7; D gene unclear. The ends were cut back, 5 bases at V and 0 bases at J, with 5 bases in the middle. The CDR3 loop spans 12 amino acids. Germline V gene lookup returns CDR1 SNHLY and CDR2 FYNNEI. CDR3: CASSRSSYEQYF. The DNA of the CDR3 is TGTGCCAGCAGTAGGAGCTCCTACGAGCAGTACTTC.

This clonotype appeared many times. The chain carries TRBV28 and TRBJ2-7; D unclear. There are 13 residues in the CDR3. V was cut by 2 bases and J by 0 bases, with 5 bases left in between. Per the germline V gene, CDR1 is MDHEN and CDR2 is SYDVKM. CDR3 sequence reads: CASSLQFSYEQYF. CDR3 sequence (DNA): TGTGCCAGCAGTTTACAGTTCTCCTACGAGCAGTACTTC.